This entry concerns a single TCR beta chain. The data were obtained in a study of low-dose radiotherapy and immunotherapy resistance in tumors. Alpha and beta chains were covered, as first-strand cDNA relied on TRAV- and TRBV-specific primers. The TCRs were subjected to amplification over roughly 18 PCR cycles employing a constant-region primer in conjunction with a V-primer adapter. In TCRdb, the reads were re-called with MiXCR into one record per CDR3 protein. The table has 35,000 to 50,000 distinct CDR3 sequences, roughly a third seen once. Time point noted: before trial treatment. Ipilimumab, nivolumab, aspirin, low-dose cyclophosphamide and low-dose radiotherapy were administered to donors. This CDR3 region has 16 residues. V lost 8 bases and J lost 1, with 18 bases in between.

This receptor was obtained from a male donor with gallbladder cancer. The rearrangement joins TRBV5-3 to TRBJ2-2; a possible D gene is TRBD2 (6 bases). TRBV5-3 is flagged as an ORF with uncertain function. The sequenced sample was PBMCs, obtained before treatment. The CDR3, as DNA: TGTGCCAGCATCCTCCGGGTCGGGGGGAACACCGGGGAGCTGTTTTTT. It codes for CASILRVGGNTGELFF.